This section outlines one TCR beta chain sequence together with its context. This entry comes from a study of blood T cell repertoires in COVID-19. The wider study: Nucleic acid was either cDNA or gDNA, and it came from T cells, B-cell-depleted T cells, or PBMCs.

Authors' data handling: Counts of nucleated cells, estimated from reference gene primer amplification, were obtained. Sequencing was performed with immunoSEQ multiplex PCR; in TCRdb, only in-frame clones are kept and a portion is missing. For V, J and clone size, that table is used; D and trimming come from the DNA. The table lists 200,000 to 300,000 clones, approximately 90% of them singletons, with approximately 1.2% in the top ten. The J segment lost 4 bases and the V segment lost 5 bases, leaving 10 bases of the junction unmatched. The CDR3 has 15 residues. Germline V lookup: CDR1 SGHNT, CDR2 YENEEA.

The sequence came from a woman aged 40 to 49 with acute COVID-19. Specimen: PBMCs or T cells enriched from blood (not recorded which). The V call is TRBV11-3, the J call TRBJ2-5; 7 bases map to TRBD1. The chain's CDR3 is CASSPQGYFGETQYF. CDR3 nucleotides: TGTGCCAGCAGCCCACAGGGGTACTTTGGAGAGACCCAGTACTTC.